What follows are 12 T cell receptor beta chains derived from one specimen sequenced in a study of human T cells and chemical hapten exposure. TCRdb used MiXCR to reprocess the RACE reads, holding one entry per CDR3 protein. The sample includes around 340,000 distinct CDR3 sequences, around 6.9% of them seen just once. Time point indicated: patch test 1, 2 weeks after DPC sensitization. Specified treatment: therapeutic diphenylcyclopropenone sensitization with weekly scalp DPC. The sequencing used whole blood, collected in connection with sensitization to the hapten diphenylcyclopropenone (DPC). These receptors came from a young woman with alopecia areata. Some clones in this sample may be carry-over from other donors' samples.

This clonotype was observed a few times. V usage is TRBV12-3 or TRBV12-4 and J usage is TRBJ1-1; a possible D gene is TRBD1 (6 bases). The CDR3 is 13 amino acids. The V end lost 8 bases, the J end lost 7 bases, and 17 bases lay between the germline ends. As DNA, the CDR3 is TGTGCCAGCCAGGGGCCGGGGGCGGTTGAAGCTTTCTTT. Amino acid sequence: CASQGPGAVEAFF.

The J gene is TRBJ1-2, the V gene TRBV12-3 or TRBV12-4; maybe TRBD1 (5 bases). CDR3 length equals 14 residues. Trimming took 4 bases from V and 3 from J, leaving 12 bases between them. CDR3 sequence (DNA): TGTGCCAGCAGTTACTGGGGGGGACACTATGGCTACACCTTC. Translating gives CASSYWGGHYGYTF.

The chain uses TRBV20-1 and TRBJ2-1; D unclear. The CDR3 extends over 14 amino acids. V dropped 3 bases and J dropped 5 bases, with 14 bases sitting between them. The germline V gene has CDR1 DFQATT and CDR2 SNEGSKA (reference sequence). CDR3 loop: CSASDKGYNNEQFF. CDR3 coding DNA: TGCAGTGCTAGTGATAAGGGATATAACAATGAGCAGTTCTTC.

This clonotype was observed at least ten times. The chain recombines TRBV25-1 with TRBJ2-5; TRBD2 matches 10 bases. Germline V CDR1 and CDR2: MGHDK, SYGVNS. Trimming at V came to 2 bases and at J to 1 base, leaving 13 bases not matched to a gene. The CDR3 has 19 residues. CDR3 sequence: CASSEPGPLAGDLQETQYF. The DNA of the CDR3 is TGTGCCAGCAGTGAACCCGGGCCCCTAGCGGGGGACCTCCAAGAGACCCAGTACTTC.

This clonotype occurred once. This chain uses TRBV6-2 or TRBV6-3 with TRBJ1-2, with a tentative D call TRBD1 (5 bases). The germline CDR1 and CDR2 sequences are MNHEY and SVGEGT. The ends were cut back, 6 bases at V and 5 bases at J, with 25 bases in the middle. The CDR3 totals 17 residues. This CDR3 is CASRGFAGPKEEYGYTF. The CDR3 DNA follows: TGTGCCAGCAGGGGTTTCGCGGGGCCAAAAGAGGAGTATGGCTACACCTTC.

V and J are TRBV7-2 and TRBJ2-5; unclear D gene. Looked up from germline, CDR1 is SGHTA and CDR2 is FQGNSA. V lost 4 bases to trimming and J lost 0 bases, with 9 bases between them. The CDR3 loop spans 14 amino acids. CDR3 DNA sequence: TGTGCCAGCAGCTCCCGCAGCTACCAAGAGACCCAGTACTTC. Protein product: CASSSRSYQETQYF.

This clonotype has ten or more counts. This chain links TRBV5-1 with TRBJ2-5, with D perhaps given as TRBD1 or TRBD2 (5 bases each). This CDR3 comprises 14 residues. V lost 4 bases and J lost 5, with 15 bases in between. Per germline, CDR1 SGHRS and CDR2 YFSETQ. CDR3 nucleotides: TGCGCCAGCAGCCTGGGGACGGGGTCGGAGACCCAGTACTTC. The encoded protein is CASSLGTGSETQYF.

There are many counts of this clonotype. The rearrangement joins TRBV7-3 to TRBJ2-5; tentatively, D is TRBD1 (6 bases). The germline V gene encodes CDR1 SGHTA and CDR2 FQGTGA. Between the trimmed V and J ends, which lost 4 bases and 3 bases, there was a span of 15 bases. CDR3 size: 15 residues. CDR3 in DNA: TGTGCCAGCAGCTGGTCCGGGACAAAAGAAGAGACCCAGTACTTC. It codes for CASSWSGTKEETQYF.

The chain has TRBV7-6 and TRBJ2-5; D unresolved. Trimming stripped 5 bases from V and 8 bases from J, with 12 bases between. Looked up from germline, CDR1 is SGHVS and CDR2 is FNYEAQ. The CDR3 length is 12 residues. The CDR3 DNA sequence: TGTGCCAGCAGCCCCCCTTCATCCACCCAGTACTTC. Amino acids: CASSPPSSTQYF. Complete variable domain (other parts from reference TRBV7-6 and TRBJ2-5): GAGVSQSPRYKVTKRGQDVALRCDPISGHVSLYWYRQALGQGPEFLTYFNYEAQQDKSGLPNDRFSAERPEGSISTLTIQRTEQRDSAMYRCASSPPSSTQYFGPGTRLLVL.

This clonotype appeared a few times. CDR3 nucleotide sequence: TGCGCCAGCAGCGGGACAGGGGATAGAGAAAAACTGTTTTTT. Encoded protein: CASSGTGDREKLFF. This chain joins TRBV5-1 and TRBJ1-4, with 10 bases that match TRBD1. Germline CDR1 SGHRS, CDR2 YFSETQ. V lost 4 bases to trimming and J lost 8 bases; unmatched junction nucleotides: 5. This CDR3 has 14 amino acids.

This chain uses TRBV7-2 with TRBJ1-2; D unclear. Germline CDR1 reads SGHTA; CDR2 reads FQGNSA. Trimming removed 1 base from V and 7 bases from J, with 16 bases in between. This CDR3 is 15 amino acids long. In nucleotides, the CDR3 is TGTGCCAGCAGCTTAGTCAGCCGGGGAGAAGGTGGCTACACCTTC. The encoded protein is CASSLVSRGEGGYTF.

This clonotype was seen only a few times. The rearrangement joins TRBV20-1 to TRBJ1-1, with D possibly TRBD1 on 5 matching bases. This CDR3 region has 14 residues. The V gene's germline CDR1 is DFQATT and CDR2 SNEGSKA (reference sequence). V lost 6 bases and J lost 4, with 18 bases in between. CDR3 protein: CSATVLQGGTEAFF. The CDR3 coding sequence is TGCAGTGCAACTGTTTTGCAGGGTGGCACTGAAGCTTTCTTT.